The rows below give T cell receptor beta chains drawn from one sample of a study of blood T cell repertoires in COVID-19. TCRdb's table, derived via immunoSEQ multiplex PCR, lists solely in-frame clones and lacks some. The repertoire includes 120,000 to 150,000 clones, approximately 80% of them detected once, and around 13% sits in the top ten. Sequencing was performed on peripheral blood. These receptors were obtained from a man in his 60s with active or convalescent COVID-19. Each CDR3 is given with its conserved first and last residue. A D gene is named only where the DNA matches it firmly. Rows give clone size only sometimes, using once, few, many, or a class for an expanded clone.

clone_size: NA
d_call: NA
j_call: TRBJ2-2
v_call: TRBV5-6
cdr3_aa: CASSRNREGTGELFF
cdr3_nt: TGTGCCAGCAGCCGCAACAGGGAAGGTACCGGGGAGCTGTTTTTT

clone_size: NA
d_call: NA
j_call: TRBJ1-5
v_call: TRBV18
cdr3_aa: CASSARGHDNQPQHF
cdr3_nt: TGTGCCAGCTCAGCAAGAGGGCATGACAATCAGCCCCAGCATTTT

clone_size: few
d_call: NA
j_call: TRBJ2-3
v_call: TRBV3-1/TRBV3-2
cdr3_aa: CASSFGTQTDTQYF
cdr3_nt: TGTGCCAGCAGCTTTGGGACTCAAACAGATACGCAGTATTTT

clone_size: NA
d_call: NA
j_call: TRBJ1-2
v_call: TRBV3-1/TRBV3-2
cdr3_aa: CASSQDRGQHGYTF
cdr3_nt: TGTGCCAGCAGCCAAGATCGCGGCCAGCATGGCTACACCTTC

clone_size: NA
d_call: NA
j_call: TRBJ2-5
v_call: TRBV30
cdr3_aa: CAWSVLRETQYF
cdr3_nt: TGTGCCTGGAGTGTATTGAGAGAGACCCAGTACTTC

clone_size: NA
d_call: TRBD2
j_call: TRBJ2-2
v_call: TRBV10-2
cdr3_aa: CASKGASGTNGELFF
cdr3_nt: TGCGCCAGCAAGGGGGCTAGCGGGACCAACGGGGAGCTGTTTTTT

clone_size: NA
d_call: TRBD2
j_call: TRBJ2-1
v_call: TRBV7-2
cdr3_aa: CASSLWREDFEQFF
cdr3_nt: TGTGCCAGCAGCTTATGGCGGGAGGATTTTGAGCAGTTCTTC

clone_size: NA
d_call: NA
j_call: TRBJ1-4
v_call: TRBV18
cdr3_aa: CASSPSKEKLFF
cdr3_nt: TGTGCCAGCTCACCCAGTAAGGAAAAACTGTTTTTT

clone_size: NA
d_call: TRBD2
j_call: TRBJ2-4
v_call: TRBV28
cdr3_aa: CASSPSTSLNIQYF
cdr3_nt: TGTGCCAGCAGTCCCTCGACTAGCTTGAACATTCAGTACTTC

clone_size: NA
d_call: TRBD1
j_call: TRBJ2-6
v_call: TRBV4-3
cdr3_aa: CASSQDPSQTGASGANVLTF
cdr3_nt: TGCGCCAGCAGCCAAGACCCGTCTCAGACAGGGGCCTCTGGGGCCAACGTCCTGACTTTC

clone_size: NA
d_call: NA
j_call: TRBJ2-1
v_call: TRBV11-1
cdr3_aa: CASSPRSWTYNEQFF
cdr3_nt: TGTGCCAGCAGCCCGAGGAGCTGGACCTACAATGAGCAGTTCTTC

clone_size: NA
d_call: NA
j_call: TRBJ1-1
v_call: TRBV3-1/TRBV3-2
cdr3_aa: CASSLNTFGSEAFF
cdr3_nt: TGTGCCAGCAGCCTCAATACTTTCGGGTCTGAAGCTTTCTTT

clone_size: NA
d_call: NA
j_call: TRBJ2-1
v_call: TRBV5-4
cdr3_aa: CASSLAKGDGYNEQFF
cdr3_nt: TGTGCCAGCAGCTTGGCGAAGGGGGACGGGTACAATGAGCAGTTCTTC